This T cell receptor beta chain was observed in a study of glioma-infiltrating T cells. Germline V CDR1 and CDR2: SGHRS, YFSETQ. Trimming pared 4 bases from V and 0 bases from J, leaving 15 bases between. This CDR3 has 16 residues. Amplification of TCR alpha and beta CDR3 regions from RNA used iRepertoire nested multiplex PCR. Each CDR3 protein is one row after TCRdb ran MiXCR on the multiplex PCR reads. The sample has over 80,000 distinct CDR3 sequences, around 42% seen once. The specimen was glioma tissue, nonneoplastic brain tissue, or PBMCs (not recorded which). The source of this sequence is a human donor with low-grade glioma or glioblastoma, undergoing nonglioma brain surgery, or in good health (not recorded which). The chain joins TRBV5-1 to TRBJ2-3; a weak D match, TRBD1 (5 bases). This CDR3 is CASSAGAASSTDTQYF. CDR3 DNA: TGCGCCAGCAGCGCTGGGGCTGCATCTAGCACAGATACGCAGTATTTT.